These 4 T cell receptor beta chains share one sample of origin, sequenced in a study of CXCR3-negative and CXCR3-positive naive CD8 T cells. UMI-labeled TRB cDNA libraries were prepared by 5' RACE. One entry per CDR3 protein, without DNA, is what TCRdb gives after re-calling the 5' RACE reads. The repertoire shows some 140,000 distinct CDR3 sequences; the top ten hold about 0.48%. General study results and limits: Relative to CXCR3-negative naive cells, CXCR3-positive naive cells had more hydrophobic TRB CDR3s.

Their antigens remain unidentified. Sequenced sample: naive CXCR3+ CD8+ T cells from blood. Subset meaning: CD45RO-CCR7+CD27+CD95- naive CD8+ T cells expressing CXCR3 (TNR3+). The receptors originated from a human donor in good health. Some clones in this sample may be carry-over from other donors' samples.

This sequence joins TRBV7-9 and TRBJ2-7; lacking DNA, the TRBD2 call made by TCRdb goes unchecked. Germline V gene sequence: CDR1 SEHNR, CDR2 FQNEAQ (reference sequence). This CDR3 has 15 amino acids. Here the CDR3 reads CASSLGADSSYEQYF.

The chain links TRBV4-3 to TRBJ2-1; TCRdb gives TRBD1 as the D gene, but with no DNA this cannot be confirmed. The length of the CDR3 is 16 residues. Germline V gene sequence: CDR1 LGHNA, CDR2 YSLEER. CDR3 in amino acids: CASSQDYQGLHNEQFF.

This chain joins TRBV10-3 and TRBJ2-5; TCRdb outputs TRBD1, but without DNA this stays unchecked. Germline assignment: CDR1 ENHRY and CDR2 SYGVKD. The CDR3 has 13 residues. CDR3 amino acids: CAISEQGQETQYF.

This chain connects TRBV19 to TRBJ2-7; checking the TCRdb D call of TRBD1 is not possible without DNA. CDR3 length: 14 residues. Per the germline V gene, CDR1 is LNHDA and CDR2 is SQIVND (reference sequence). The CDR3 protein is CASSTPDSTYEQYF.